The T cell receptor beta chain described here comes from a study of patients and donors after allogeneic stem cell transplantation. MiXCR was run by TCRdb on the RT-PCR reads, yielding one entry per CDR3 protein. The data contain around 8,800 distinct CDR3 sequences, 4% of them seen just once; the ten biggest clones take up approximately 20%. The CDR3 is made up of 13 amino acids. V was shortened by 5 bases and J by 3 bases, with 9 bases between the two germline ends. From germline, CDR1 is SGHTA and CDR2 FQGNSA. The genes are TRBV7-2 and TRBJ2-3, with a possible D match to TRBD2 (6 bases). Specimen: blood, either unsorted or a sorted T cell fraction (not recorded which). The origin of this receptor is a human donor who was either an allogeneic HSCT recipient or a stem cell or donor lymphocyte infusion donor (not recorded which). It is not recorded whose cells these are; they may come from a transplant donor. Here the CDR3 DNA reads TGTGCCAGCAGCCGGGGGAGGACAGATACGCAGTATTTT. Its protein product is CASSRGRTDTQYF.